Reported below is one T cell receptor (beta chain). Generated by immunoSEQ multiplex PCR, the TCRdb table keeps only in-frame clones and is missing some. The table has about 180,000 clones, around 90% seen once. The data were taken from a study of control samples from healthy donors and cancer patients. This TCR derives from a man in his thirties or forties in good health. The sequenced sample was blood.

For the CDR3, the DNA is TGTGCCAGCAGTTGGACAGGGTCGGGGGAGACCCAGTACTTC. Amino acids: CASSWTGSGETQYF. The V and J genes are TRBV2 and TRBJ2-5; 8 bases line up with TRBD1. The trim removed 5 bases at V and 5 bases at J, leaving 7 bases unmatched. This CDR3 has 14 residues. In germline, CDR1 is SNHLY, CDR2 FYNNEI.